This T cell receptor beta chain was found in a study of cytomegalovirus exposure and HLA in healthy donors. Study-level findings and limits: V segments that were indistinguishable, TRBV6-2 and TRBV6-3 among them, were omitted from analysis. The authors later found most CMV-associated TCR beta chains appeared HLA-restricted. In vitro testing confirmed three CMV-associated chains as specific for CMV antigens.

The sample holds a few counts of this clone. Its antigen is still unknown. Per the germline V gene, CDR1 is MNHNS and CDR2 is SASEGT. V shed 4 bases and J shed 2 bases, with 12 bases lying between them. The CDR3 length is 14 residues. The PCR was carried out with 60 Vbeta primers and 13 Jbeta primers. Profiling relied on immunoSEQ multiplex PCR, and the TCRdb table lists in-frame clones only, not all of them. The table has some 80,000 clones, 9.5% to 13% seen once. The clonotype was recovered from a man aged 60 to 75 in good health and CMV-seropositive. The rearrangement uses TRBV6-1 and TRBJ2-7; D call uncertain. Material: PBMCs. The CDR3 nucleotides read TGTGCCAGCAGTGGGGTTGAGGTCCCCTACGAGCAGTACGTC. It codes for CASSGVEVPYEQYV.